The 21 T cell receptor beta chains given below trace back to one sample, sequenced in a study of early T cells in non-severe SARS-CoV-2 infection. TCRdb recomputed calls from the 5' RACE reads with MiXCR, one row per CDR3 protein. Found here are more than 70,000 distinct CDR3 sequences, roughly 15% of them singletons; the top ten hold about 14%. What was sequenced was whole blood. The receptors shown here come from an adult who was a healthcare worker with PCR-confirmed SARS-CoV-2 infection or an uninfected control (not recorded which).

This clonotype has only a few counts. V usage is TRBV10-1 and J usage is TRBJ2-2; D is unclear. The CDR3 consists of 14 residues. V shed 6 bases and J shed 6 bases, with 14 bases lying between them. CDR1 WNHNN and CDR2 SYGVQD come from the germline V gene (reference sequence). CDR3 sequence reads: CASSVDWGSGELFF. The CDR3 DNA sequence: TGCGCCAGCAGCGTAGACTGGGGATCCGGGGAGCTGTTTTTT.

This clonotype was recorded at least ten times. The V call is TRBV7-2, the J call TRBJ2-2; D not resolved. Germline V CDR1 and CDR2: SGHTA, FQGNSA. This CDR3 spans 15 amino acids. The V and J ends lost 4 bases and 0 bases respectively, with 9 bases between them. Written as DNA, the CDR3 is TGTGCCAGCAGCTCCACAGTCTCGAACACCGGGGAGCTGTTTTTT. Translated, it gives CASSSTVSNTGELFF.

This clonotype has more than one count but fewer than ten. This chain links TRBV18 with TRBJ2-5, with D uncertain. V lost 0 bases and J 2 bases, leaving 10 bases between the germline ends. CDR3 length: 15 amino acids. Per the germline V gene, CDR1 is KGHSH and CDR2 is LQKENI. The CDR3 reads CASSPPTTEQETQYF. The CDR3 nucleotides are TGTGCCAGCTCACCACCAACGACCGAACAAGAGACCCAGTACTTC.

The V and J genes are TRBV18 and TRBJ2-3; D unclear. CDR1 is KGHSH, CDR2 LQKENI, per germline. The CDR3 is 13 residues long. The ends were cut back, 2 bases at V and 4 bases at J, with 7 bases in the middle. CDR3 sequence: CASSPIVADTQYF. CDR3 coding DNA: TGTGCCAGCTCACCAATTGTGGCAGATACGCAGTATTTT.

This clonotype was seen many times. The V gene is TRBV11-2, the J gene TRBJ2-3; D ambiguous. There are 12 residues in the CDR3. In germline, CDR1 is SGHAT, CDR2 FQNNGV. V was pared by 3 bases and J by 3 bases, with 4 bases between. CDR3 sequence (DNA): TGTGCCAGCAGCTTCGGAACAGATACGCAGTATTTT. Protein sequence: CASSFGTDTQYF.

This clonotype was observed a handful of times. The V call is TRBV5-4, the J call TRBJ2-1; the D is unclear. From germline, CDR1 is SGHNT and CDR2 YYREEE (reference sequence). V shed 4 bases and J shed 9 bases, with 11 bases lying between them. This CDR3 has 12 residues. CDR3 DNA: TGTGCCAGCAGCCCGACACTTGCTGAGCAGTTCTTC. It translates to CASSPTLAEQFF.

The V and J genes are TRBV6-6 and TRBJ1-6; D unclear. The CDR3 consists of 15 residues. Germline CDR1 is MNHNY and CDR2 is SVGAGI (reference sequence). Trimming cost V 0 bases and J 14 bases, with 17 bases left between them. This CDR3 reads CASSYSTGNPASLHF. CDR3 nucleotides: TGTGCCAGCAGTTACTCGACCGGGAACCCGGCATCCCTCCACTTT.

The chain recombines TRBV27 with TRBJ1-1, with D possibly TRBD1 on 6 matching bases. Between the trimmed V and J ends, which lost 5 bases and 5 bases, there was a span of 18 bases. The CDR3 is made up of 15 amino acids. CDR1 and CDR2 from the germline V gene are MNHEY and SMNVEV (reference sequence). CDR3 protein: CASSPIRDIRTEAFF. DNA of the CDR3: TGTGCCAGCAGTCCTATTCGGGACATCAGAACTGAAGCTTTCTTT.

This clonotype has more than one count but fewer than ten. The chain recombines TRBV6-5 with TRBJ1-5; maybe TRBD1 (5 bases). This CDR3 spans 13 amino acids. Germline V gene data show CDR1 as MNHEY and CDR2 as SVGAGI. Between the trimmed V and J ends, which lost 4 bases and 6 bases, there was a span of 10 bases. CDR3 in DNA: TGTGCCAGCAGTTTGCAGGGTGGTCAGCCCCAGCATTTT. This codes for CASSLQGGQPQHF.

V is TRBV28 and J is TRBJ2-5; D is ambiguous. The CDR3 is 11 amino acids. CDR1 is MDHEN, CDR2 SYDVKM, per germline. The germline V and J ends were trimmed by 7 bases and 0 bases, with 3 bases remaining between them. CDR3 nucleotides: TGTGCCAGCACCGACCAAGAGACCCAGTACTTC. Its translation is CASTDQETQYF. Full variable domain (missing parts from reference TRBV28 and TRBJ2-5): DVKVTQSSRYLVKRTGEKVFLECVQDMDHENMFWYRQDPGLGLRLIYFSYDVKMKEKGDIPEGYSVSREKKERFSLILESASTNQTSMYLCASTDQETQYFGPGTRLLVL.

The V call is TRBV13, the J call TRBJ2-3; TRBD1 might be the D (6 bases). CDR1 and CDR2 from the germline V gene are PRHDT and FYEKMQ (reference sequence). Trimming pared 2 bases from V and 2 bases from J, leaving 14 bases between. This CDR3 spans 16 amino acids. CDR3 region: CASSLREGDVTDTQYF. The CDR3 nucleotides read TGTGCCAGCAGCTTACGAGAGGGGGACGTCACAGATACGCAGTATTTT.

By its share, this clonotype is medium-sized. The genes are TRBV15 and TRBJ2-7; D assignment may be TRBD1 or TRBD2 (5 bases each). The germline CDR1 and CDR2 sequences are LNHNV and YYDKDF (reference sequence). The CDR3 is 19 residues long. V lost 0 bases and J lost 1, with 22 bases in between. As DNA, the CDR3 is TGTGCCACCAGCAGAGACCTCAAAAGGGGACCTCCGGGGTCCTACGAGCAGTACTTC. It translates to CATSRDLKRGPPGSYEQYF.

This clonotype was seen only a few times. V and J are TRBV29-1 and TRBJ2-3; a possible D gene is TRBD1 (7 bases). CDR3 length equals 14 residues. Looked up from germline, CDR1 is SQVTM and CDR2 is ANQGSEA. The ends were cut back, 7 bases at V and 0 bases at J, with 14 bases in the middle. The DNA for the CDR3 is TGCAGCGGTGCGGAGGGGGCGAGCACAGATACGCAGTATTTT. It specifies CSGAEGASTDTQYF.

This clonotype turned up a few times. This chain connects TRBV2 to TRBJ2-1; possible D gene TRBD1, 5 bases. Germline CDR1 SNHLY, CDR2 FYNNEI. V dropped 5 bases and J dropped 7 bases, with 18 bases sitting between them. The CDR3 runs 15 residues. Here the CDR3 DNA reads TGTGCCAGCAGTTCCCTACGATCCTCAGGGAATGAGCAGTTCTTC. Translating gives CASSSLRSSGNEQFF.

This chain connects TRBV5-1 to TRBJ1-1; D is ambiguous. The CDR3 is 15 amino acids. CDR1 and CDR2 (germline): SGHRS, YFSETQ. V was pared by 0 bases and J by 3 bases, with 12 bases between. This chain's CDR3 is CASSLEPGRHTEAFF. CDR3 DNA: TGCGCCAGCAGCTTGGAACCGGGAAGACACACTGAAGCTTTCTTT.

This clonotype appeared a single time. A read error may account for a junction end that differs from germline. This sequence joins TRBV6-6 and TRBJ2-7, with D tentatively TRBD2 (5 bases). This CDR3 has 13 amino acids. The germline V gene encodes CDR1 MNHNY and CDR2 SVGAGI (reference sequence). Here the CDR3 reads CASAVGLKYEQCF. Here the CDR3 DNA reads TGTGCCAGCGCCGTTGGACTGAAGTACGAGCAGTGCTTC.

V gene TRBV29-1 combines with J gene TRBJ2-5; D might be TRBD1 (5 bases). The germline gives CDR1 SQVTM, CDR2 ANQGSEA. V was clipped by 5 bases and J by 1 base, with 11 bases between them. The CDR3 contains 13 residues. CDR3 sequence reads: CSVPGQGQETQYF. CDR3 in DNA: TGCAGCGTTCCAGGGCAAGGCCAAGAGACCCAGTACTTC.

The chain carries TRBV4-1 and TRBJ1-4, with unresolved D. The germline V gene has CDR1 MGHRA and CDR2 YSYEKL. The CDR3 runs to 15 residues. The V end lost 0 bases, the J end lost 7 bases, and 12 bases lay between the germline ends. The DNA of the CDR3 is TGCGCCAGCAGCCAAGATTCCAGGCGTACTGAAAAACTGTTTTTT. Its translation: CASSQDSRRTEKLFF.

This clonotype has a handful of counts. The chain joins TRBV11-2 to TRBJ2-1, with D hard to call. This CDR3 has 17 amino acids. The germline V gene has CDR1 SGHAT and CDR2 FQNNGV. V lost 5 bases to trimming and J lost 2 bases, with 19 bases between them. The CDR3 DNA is TGTGCCAGCAGCGGGAATGGTATAGCCGACCCCTACAATGAGCAGTTCTTC. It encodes CASSGNGIADPYNEQFF. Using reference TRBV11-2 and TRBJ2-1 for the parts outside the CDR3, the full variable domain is EAGVAQSPRYKIIEKRQSVAFWCNPISGHATLYWYQQILGQGPKLLIQFQNNGVVDDSQLPKDRFSAERLKGVDSTLKIQPAKLEDSAVYLCASSGNGIADPYNEQFFGPGTRLTVL.

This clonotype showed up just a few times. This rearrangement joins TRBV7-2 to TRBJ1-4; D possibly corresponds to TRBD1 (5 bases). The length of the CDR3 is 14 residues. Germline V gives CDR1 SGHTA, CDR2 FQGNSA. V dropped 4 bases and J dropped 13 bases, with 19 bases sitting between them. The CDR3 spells CASSSGTSYGRLFF. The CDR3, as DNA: TGTGCCAGCAGCTCCGGGACTTCCTACGGGAGACTGTTTTTT.

CDR3 amino acids: CASRRQGYQPQHF. The CDR3 DNA is TGTGCCAGCAGAAGACAGGGATATCAGCCCCAGCATTTT. This chain uses TRBV6-2 or TRBV6-3 with TRBJ1-5; 7 positions agree with TRBD1. J gave up 5 bases and V 6 bases, and 4 bases lay outside the gene matches. Germline values: CDR1 MNHEY, CDR2 SVGEGT. This CDR3 is 13 amino acids long.